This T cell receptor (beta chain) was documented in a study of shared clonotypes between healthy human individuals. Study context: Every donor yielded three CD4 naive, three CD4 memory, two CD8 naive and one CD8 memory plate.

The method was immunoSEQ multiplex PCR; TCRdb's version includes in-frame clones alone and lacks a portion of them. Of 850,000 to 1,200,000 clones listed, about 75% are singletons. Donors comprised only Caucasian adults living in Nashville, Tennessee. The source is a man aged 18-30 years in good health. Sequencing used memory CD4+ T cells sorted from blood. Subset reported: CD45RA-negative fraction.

The CDR3 sequence is CASSMGQGTENQPQHF. The CDR3 nucleotides read TGTGCCAGCAGCATGGGACAGGGGACGGAAAATCAGCCCCAGCATTTT. This chain uses TRBV7-9 with TRBJ1-5; 10 nucleotides match TRBD1. V shed 5 bases, J shed 4 bases, and the junction held 8 bases outside the gene matches. There are 16 residues in the CDR3. Per germline, CDR1 SEHNR and CDR2 FQNEAQ (reference sequence).